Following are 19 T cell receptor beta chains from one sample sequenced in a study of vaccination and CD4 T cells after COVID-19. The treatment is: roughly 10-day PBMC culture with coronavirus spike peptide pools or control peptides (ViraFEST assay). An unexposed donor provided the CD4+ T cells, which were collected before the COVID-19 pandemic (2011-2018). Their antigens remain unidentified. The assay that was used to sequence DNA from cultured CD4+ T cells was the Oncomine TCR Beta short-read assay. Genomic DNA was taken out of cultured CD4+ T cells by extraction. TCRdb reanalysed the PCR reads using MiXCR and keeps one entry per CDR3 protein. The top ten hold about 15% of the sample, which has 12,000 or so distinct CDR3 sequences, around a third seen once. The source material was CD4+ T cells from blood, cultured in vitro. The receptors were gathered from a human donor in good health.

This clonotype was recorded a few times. The CDR3 DNA sequence: TGTGCCAGCAGCTTCGAGACCGGGGAGCTGTTTTTT. It is translated as CASSFETGELFF. The chain carries TRBV11-3 and TRBJ2-2, with D uncertain. Trimming took off 3 bases at V and 5 bases at J, with 4 bases between the two ends. Germline lookup yields CDR1 SGHNT and CDR2 YENEEA. This CDR3 has 12 residues.

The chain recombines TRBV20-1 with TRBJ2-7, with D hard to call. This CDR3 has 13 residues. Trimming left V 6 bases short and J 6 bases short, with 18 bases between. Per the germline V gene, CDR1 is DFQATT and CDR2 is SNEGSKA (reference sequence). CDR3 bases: TGCAGTGCAACCAGACTCGGACCGGTCGAGCAGTACTTC. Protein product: CSATRLGPVEQYF.

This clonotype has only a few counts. CDR3 in amino acids: CASSPIDQETQYF. The CDR3 DNA is TGTGCCAGCAGCCCTATCGACCAAGAGACCCAGTACTTC. J is TRBJ2-5 and V is TRBV27; no firm D call. The V and J ends lost 6 bases and 0 bases respectively, with 8 bases between them. The CDR3 is 13 residues long. CDR1 and CDR2 (germline): MNHEY, SMNVEV (reference sequence).

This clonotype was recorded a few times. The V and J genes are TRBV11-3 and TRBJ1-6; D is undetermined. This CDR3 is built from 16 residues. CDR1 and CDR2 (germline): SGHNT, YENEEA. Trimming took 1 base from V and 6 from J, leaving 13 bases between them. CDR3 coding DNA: TGTGCCAGCAGCTTAGGGGTTTGGCAGGTTAATTCACCCCTCCACTTT. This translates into CASSLGVWQVNSPLHF.

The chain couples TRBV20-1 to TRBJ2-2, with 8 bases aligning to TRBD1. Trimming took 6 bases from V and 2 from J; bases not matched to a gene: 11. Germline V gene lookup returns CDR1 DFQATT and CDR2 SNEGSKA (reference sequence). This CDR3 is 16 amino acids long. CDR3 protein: CSAPADRGRNTGELFF. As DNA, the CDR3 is TGCAGTGCCCCGGCAGACAGGGGCCGCAACACCGGGGAGCTGTTTTTT.

The chain's CDR3 is CASNLDSGTSTDTQYF. The CDR3 DNA sequence: TGTGCCAGCAACCTCGATAGCGGGACTAGCACAGATACGCAGTATTTT. This chain joins TRBV6-2 or TRBV6-3 and TRBJ2-3, with 8 bases lining up with TRBD2. The CDR3 loop spans 16 amino acids. Germline CDR1 MNHEY, CDR2 SVGEGT. Trimming cost V 7 bases and J 0 bases; bases outside gene matches: 9.

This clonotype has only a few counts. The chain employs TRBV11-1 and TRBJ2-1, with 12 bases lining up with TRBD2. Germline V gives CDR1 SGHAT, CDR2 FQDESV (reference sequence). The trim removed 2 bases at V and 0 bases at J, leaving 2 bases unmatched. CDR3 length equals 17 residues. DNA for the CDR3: TGTGCCAGCAGCTTAACTAGCGGGAGGAGCTCCTACAATGAGCAGTTCTTC. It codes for CASSLTSGRSSYNEQFF.

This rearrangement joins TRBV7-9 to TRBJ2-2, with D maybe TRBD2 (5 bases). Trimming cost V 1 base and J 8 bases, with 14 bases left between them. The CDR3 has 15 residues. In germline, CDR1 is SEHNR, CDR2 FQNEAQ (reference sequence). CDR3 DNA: TGTGCCAGCAGCTTAGGAGGCGGGCGTGGAGGGGAGCTGTTTTTT. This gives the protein CASSLGGGRGGELFF.

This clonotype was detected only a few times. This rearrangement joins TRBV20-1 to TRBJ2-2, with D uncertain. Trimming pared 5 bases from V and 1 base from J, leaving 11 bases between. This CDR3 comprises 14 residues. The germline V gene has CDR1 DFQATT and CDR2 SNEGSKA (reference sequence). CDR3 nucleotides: TGCAGTGCTGGTGGTACCTTGAACACCGGGGAGCTGTTTTTT. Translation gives CSAGGTLNTGELFF.

CDR3 region: CASSPFPGGVNTEAFF. The CDR3 DNA sequence: TGTGCCAGCTCACCATTCCCAGGGGGCGTGAACACTGAAGCTTTCTTT. The genes are TRBV18 and TRBJ1-1; 8 nucleotides match TRBD1. V shed 2 bases, J shed 0 bases, and the junction held 5 bases outside the gene matches. The CDR3 length is 16 residues. CDR1 and CDR2 from the germline V gene are KGHSH and LQKENI.

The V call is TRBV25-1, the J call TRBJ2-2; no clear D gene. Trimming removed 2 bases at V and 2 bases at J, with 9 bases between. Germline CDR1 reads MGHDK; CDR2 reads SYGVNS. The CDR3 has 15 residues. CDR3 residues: CASSEQHANTGELFF. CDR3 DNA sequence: TGTGCCAGCAGTGAACAACACGCAAACACCGGGGAGCTGTTTTTT.

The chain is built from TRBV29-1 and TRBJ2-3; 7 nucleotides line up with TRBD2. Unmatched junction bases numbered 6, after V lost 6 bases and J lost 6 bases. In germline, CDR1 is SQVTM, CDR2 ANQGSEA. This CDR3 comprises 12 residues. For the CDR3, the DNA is TGCAGCGTGGGCGGGAGTTACGATACGCAGTATTTT. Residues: CSVGGSYDTQYF.

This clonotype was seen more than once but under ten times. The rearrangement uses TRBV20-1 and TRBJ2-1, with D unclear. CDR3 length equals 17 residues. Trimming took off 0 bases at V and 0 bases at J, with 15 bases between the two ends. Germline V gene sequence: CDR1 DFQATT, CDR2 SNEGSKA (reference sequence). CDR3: CSARDKGQAISYNEQFF. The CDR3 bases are TGCAGTGCTAGAGATAAAGGGCAGGCGATCTCCTACAATGAGCAGTTCTTC.

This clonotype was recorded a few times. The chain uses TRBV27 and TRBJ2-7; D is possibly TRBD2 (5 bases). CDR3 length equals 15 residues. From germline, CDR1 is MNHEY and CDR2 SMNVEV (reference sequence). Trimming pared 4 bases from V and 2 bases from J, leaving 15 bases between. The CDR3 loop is CASSSHGLETYEQYF. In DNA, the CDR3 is TGTGCCAGCAGTTCGCACGGACTCGAAACCTACGAGCAGTACTTC.

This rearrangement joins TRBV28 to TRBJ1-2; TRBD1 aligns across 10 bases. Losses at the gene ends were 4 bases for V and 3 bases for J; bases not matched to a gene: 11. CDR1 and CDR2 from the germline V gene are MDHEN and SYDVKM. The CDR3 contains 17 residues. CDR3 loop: CASSSAVDRGSYYGYTF. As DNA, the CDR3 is TGTGCCAGCAGTTCGGCGGTGGACAGGGGGTCTTACTATGGCTACACCTTC.

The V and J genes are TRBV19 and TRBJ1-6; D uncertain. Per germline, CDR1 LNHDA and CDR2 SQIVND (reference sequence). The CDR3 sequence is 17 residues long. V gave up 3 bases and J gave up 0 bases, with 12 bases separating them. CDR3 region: CASSIFDGSSYNSPLHF. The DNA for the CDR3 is TGTGCCAGTAGTATTTTTGACGGCAGCTCCTATAATTCACCCCTCCACTTT.

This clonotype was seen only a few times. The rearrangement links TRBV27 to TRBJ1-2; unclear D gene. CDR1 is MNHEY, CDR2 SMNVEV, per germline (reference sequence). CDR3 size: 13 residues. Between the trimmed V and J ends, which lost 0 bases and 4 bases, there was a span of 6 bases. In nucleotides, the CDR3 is TGTGCCAGCAGTTTATCTGTGTCCTATGGCTACACCTTC. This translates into CASSLSVSYGYTF.

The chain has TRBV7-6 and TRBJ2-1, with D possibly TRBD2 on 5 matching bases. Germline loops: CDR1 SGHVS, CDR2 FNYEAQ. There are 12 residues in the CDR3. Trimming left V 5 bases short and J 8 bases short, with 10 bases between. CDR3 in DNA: TGTGCCAGCAGCCAGGACTTCCATGAGCAGTTCTTC. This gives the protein CASSQDFHEQFF. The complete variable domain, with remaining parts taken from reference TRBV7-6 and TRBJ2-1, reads GAGVSQSPRYKVTKRGQDVALRCDPISGHVSLYWYRQALGQGPEFLTYFNYEAQQDKSGLPNDRFSAERPEGSISTLTIQRTEQRDSAMYRCASSQDFHEQFFGPGTRLTVL.

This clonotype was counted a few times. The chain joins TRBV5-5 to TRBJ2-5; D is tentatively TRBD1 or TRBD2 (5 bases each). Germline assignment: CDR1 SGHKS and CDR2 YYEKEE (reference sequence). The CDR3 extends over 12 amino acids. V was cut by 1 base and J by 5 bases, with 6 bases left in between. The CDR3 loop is CASSLWGETQYF. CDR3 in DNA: TGTGCCAGCAGCTTGTGGGGGGAGACCCAGTACTTC.